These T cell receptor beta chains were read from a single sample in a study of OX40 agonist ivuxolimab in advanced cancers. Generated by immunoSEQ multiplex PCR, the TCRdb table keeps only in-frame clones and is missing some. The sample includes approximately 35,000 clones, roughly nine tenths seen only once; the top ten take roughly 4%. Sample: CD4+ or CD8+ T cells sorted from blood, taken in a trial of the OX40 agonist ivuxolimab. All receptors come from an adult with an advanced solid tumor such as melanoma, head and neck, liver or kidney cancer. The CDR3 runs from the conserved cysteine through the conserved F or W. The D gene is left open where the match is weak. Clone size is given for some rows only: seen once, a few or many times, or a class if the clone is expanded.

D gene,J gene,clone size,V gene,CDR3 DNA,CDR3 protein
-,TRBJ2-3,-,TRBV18,TGTGCCAGCTCACCATTGACAGTTTACGCAGATACGCAGTATTTT,CASSPLTVYADTQYF
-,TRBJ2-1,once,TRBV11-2,TGTGCCAGCAGCGTCGGGGACAATGAGCAGTTCTTC,CASSVGDNEQFF
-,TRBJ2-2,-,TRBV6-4,TGTGCCAGCATCGTTCAAGGGTACACCGGGGAGCTGTTTTTT,CASIVQGYTGELFF
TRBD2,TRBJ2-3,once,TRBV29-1,TGCAGCGTTGCTAGCGGAGACACAGATACGCAGTATTTT,CSVASGDTDTQYF
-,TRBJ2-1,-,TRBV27,TGTGCCAGCAGTTCCCGTCGAAACAATGAGCAGTTCTTC,CASSSRRNNEQFF
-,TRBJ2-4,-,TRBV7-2,TGTGCCAGCAGCTTAGGTTCGATAGCCAAAAACATTCAGTACTTC,CASSLGSIAKNIQYF
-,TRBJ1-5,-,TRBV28,TGTGCCAGCAGGCCCTGGTGGGATCAGCCCCAGCATTTT,CASRPWWDQPQHF
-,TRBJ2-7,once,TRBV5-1,TGCGCCAGCAGCTTGGTTGAGGGTATAGGCGAGCAGTACTTC,CASSLVEGIGEQYF
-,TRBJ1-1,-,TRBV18,TGTGCCAGCTCACCAGACAGGACCGCTGAAGCTTTCTTT,CASSPDRTAEAFF
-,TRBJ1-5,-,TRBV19,TGTGCCAGTAGTCATACAGACGCCCTCGGCAATCAGCCCCAGCATTTT,CASSHTDALGNQPQHF
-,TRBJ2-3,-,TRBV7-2,TGTGCCAGCAGCTTAGCCCTACAAGATACGCAGTATTTT,CASSLALQDTQYF
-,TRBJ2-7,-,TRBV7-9,TGTGCCAGCAGCTTAGTGCCCTACGAGCAGTACTTC,CASSLVPYEQYF
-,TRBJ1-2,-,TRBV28,TGTGCCACCGTTGGGGGCCTCTATGGCTACACCTTC,CATVGGLYGYTF
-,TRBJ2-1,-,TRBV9,TGTGCCAGCAGCGCTTCCCCCAGTACCCACAATGAGCAGTTCTTC,CASSASPSTHNEQFF
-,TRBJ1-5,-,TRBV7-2,TGTGCCAGCAGCTTAGAGTATGCGGGCAATCAGCCCCAGCATTTT,CASSLEYAGNQPQHF
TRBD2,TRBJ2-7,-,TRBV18,TGTGCCAGCTCCGTCTTAGCGGGAGGGCCGGTCTCCTACGAGCAGTACTTC,CASSVLAGGPVSYEQYF
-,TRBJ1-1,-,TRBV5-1,TGCGCCAGCAGCTCCCGAACAGTTATGAACACTGAAGCTTTCTTT,CASSSRTVMNTEAFF
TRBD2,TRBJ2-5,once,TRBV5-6,TGTGCCAGCAGCCGCGGACTAGCAGAAGAGACCCAGTACTTC,CASSRGLAEETQYF
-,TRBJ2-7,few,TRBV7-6,TGTGCCAGCAGCCTTTCCGGGGATGTCGCTACCTACGAGCAGTACTTC,CASSLSGDVATYEQYF
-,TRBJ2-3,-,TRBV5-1,TGCGCCAGCAGCGCCGGGCCAGACACAGATACGCAGTATTTT,CASSAGPDTDTQYF
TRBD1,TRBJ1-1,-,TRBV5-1,TGCGCCAGCAGCACCGGACAGGGGGGGAACACTGAAGCTTTCTTT,CASSTGQGGNTEAFF
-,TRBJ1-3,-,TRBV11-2,TGTGCCAGCAGCCCGGAAGGAAACACCATATATTTT,CASSPEGNTIYF
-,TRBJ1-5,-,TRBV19,TGTGCCAGTAGCCTCGGGGCCCATAGCAATCAGCCCCAGCATTTT,CASSLGAHSNQPQHF
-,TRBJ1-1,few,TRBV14,TGTGCCAGCAGCCAAGTTAATTCCCAGGGTAGTGGCGCTGAAGCTTTCTTT,CASSQVNSQGSGAEAFF
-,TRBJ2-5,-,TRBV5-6,TGTGCCAGCAGCTTGGGGCTAGCCGTAGGGACCCAGTACTTC,CASSLGLAVGTQYF
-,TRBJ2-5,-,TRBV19,TGTGCCAGTAGTATGATGCGGTGGGGTGAGACCCAGTACTTC,CASSMMRWGETQYF
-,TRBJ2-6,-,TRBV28,TGTGCCAGCACCATCGCCCACTCCGGGGCCAACGTCCTGACTTTC,CASTIAHSGANVLTF
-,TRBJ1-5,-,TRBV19,TGTGCCAGCCATGACGGGGGATGGTTTTGGCAGCCCCAGCATTTT,CASHDGGWFWQPQHF
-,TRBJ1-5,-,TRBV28,TGTGCCAGCAGTTTATGGAGTATTAGCAATCAGCCCCAGCATTTT,CASSLWSISNQPQHF
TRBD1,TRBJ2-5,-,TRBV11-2,TGTGCCAGCAGCCCGAGGAAGACAGGGAGCCCCCCGACCCAGTACTTC,CASSPRKTGSPPTQYF
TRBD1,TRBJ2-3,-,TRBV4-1,TGCGCCAGCAGCCAGGGACAGTTGAGCACAGATACGCAGTATTTT,CASSQGQLSTDTQYF
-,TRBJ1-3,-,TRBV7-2,TGTGCCAGCAGCTTAGCTGGGGGCCTCTCTGGAAACACCATATATTTT,CASSLAGGLSGNTIYF
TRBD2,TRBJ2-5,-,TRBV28,TGTGCCAGCAGTTCTCCCGTAGCGGGAGGGCCAGAGACCCAGTACTTC,CASSSPVAGGPETQYF
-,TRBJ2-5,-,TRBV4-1,TGCGCCAGCAGCCGTACAGAGGGAGAGACCCAGTACTTC,CASSRTEGETQYF
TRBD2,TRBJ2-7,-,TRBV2,TGTGCCACCACAAGAACTAGCGGGGGCCGCGCCGAGCAGTACTTC,CATTRTSGGRAEQYF
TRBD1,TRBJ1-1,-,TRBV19,TGTGCCAGTAGTCTGGATCGGACAGGGAACACTGAAGCTTTCTTT,CASSLDRTGNTEAFF
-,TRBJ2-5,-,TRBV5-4,TGTGCCAGCAGCCGACTTAGCGACCAAGAGACCCAGTACTTC,CASSRLSDQETQYF
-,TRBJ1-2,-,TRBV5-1,TGCGCCAGCACAGGCGCCTATGGCTACACCTTC,CASTGAYGYTF
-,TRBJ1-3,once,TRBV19,TGTGCCAGTAGTGTTATTGGGCACAGCTCTGGAAACACCATATATTTT,CASSVIGHSSGNTIYF
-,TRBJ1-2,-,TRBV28,TGTGCCAGCAGCTCGGCTCCTCTACGGGGCTACACCTTC,CASSSAPLRGYTF
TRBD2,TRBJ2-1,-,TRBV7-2,TGTGCCAGCAGGTTCAGCGGGGGGGCCATAGGGAATGAGCAGTTCTTC,CASRFSGGAIGNEQFF